The rows below give T cell receptor beta chains drawn from one sample of a study of T-cell memory formation after mild COVID-19. MiXCR was run by TCRdb on the 5' RACE reads, yielding one entry per CDR3 protein. The data hold roughly 110,000 distinct CDR3 sequences, with over 15% observed a single time. Sequences were obtained from PBMCs or a T cell subset sorted from them (not recorded which). These receptors were taken from an adult woman who had mild COVID-19 (a few samples of this study predate the infection). Cell type and time point are not known. The CDR3 runs from the conserved cysteine through the conserved F or W. The order of the fields is D gene, J gene, V gene, clone size, CDR3 DNA, CDR3 protein. The D gene is left open where the match is weak. Clone size, where shown, is once, few, many, or a class for clones that have expanded.

D gene: -; J gene: TRBJ2-1; V gene: TRBV13; clone size: -; CDR3 DNA: TGTGCCAGCAGCTCCAGGGAGATCGAGACTAGCTCCTACAATGAGCAGTTCTTC; CDR3 protein: CASSSREIETSSYNEQFF
D gene: TRBD1; J gene: TRBJ1-1; V gene: TRBV12-3/TRBV12-4; clone size: -; CDR3 DNA: TGTGCCAGCAGTTTAAGGGACAGGGGTTATTTCTTT; CDR3 protein: CASSLRDRGYFF
D gene: -; J gene: TRBJ2-7; V gene: TRBV7-9; clone size: -; CDR3 DNA: TGTGCCAGCAGCTTAGTGAACAGGGCTAACGAGCAGTACTTC; CDR3 protein: CASSLVNRANEQYF
D gene: -; J gene: TRBJ1-1; V gene: TRBV9; clone size: few; CDR3 DNA: TGTGCCAGCAGCGTAGGGACCCGGGGGGAAGCTTTCTTT; CDR3 protein: CASSVGTRGEAFF
D gene: TRBD1; J gene: TRBJ2-1; V gene: TRBV4-3; clone size: -; CDR3 DNA: TGCGCCAGCAGCCATCGTCACGGGACAGGGTCAAATGAGCAGTTCTTC; CDR3 protein: CASSHRHGTGSNEQFF
D gene: -; J gene: TRBJ2-3; V gene: TRBV5-1; clone size: -; CDR3 DNA: TGCGCCAGCAGCTTGGGGGCTAGGAATCCCGGGATTAGCACAGATACGCAGTATTTT; CDR3 protein: CASSLGARNPGISTDTQYF
D gene: -; J gene: TRBJ2-5; V gene: TRBV6-5; clone size: many; CDR3 DNA: TGTGCCAGCATATCAGGGGAGACCCAGTACTTC; CDR3 protein: CASISGETQYF
D gene: -; J gene: TRBJ2-3; V gene: TRBV24-1; clone size: few; CDR3 DNA: TGTGCCACCAGCTCAGAGGCAGCAAGATCGCCAGATACGCAGTATTTT; CDR3 protein: CATSSEAARSPDTQYF
D gene: TRBD2; J gene: TRBJ2-5; V gene: TRBV7-9; clone size: few; CDR3 DNA: TGTGCCAGCAGCTTACCTAGCGGGGGTCACGAGACCCAGTACTTC; CDR3 protein: CASSLPSGGHETQYF
D gene: -; J gene: TRBJ2-2; V gene: TRBV7-9; clone size: -; CDR3 DNA: TGTGCCAGCATCGTGGTGGGGGAGCTGTTTTTT; CDR3 protein: CASIVVGELFF
D gene: TRBD2; J gene: TRBJ2-5; V gene: TRBV12-3/TRBV12-4; clone size: many; CDR3 DNA: TGTGCCAGCAGTTTACCGCGGGAGGGGCAAGAGACCCAGTACTTC; CDR3 protein: CASSLPREGQETQYF
D gene: -; J gene: TRBJ1-1; V gene: TRBV12-3/TRBV12-4; clone size: few; CDR3 DNA: TGTGCCAGCAGCCGCAGCGGAGCGACAAGGGCGATGAACACTGAAGCTTTCTTT; CDR3 protein: CASSRSGATRAMNTEAFF
D gene: -; J gene: TRBJ1-3; V gene: TRBV7-9; clone size: many; CDR3 DNA: TGTGCCAGCAGCTCGAACCGGGACCCTAGAAACACCATATATTTT; CDR3 protein: CASSSNRDPRNTIYF
D gene: -; J gene: TRBJ2-1; V gene: TRBV27; clone size: -; CDR3 DNA: TGTGCCAGCAGTCCGCTCGGGGCGGTCGAGCAGTTCTTC; CDR3 protein: CASSPLGAVEQFF
D gene: -; J gene: TRBJ2-4; V gene: TRBV13; clone size: -; CDR3 DNA: TGTGCCAGCAGCTTCGGGGCGGGCGACGGGAACATTCAGTACTTC; CDR3 protein: CASSFGAGDGNIQYF
D gene: -; J gene: TRBJ1-1; V gene: TRBV20-1; clone size: few; CDR3 DNA: TGCAGTGCAATAGAGAACACTGAAGCTTTCTTT; CDR3 protein: CSAIENTEAFF
D gene: TRBD1; J gene: TRBJ1-1; V gene: TRBV7-6; clone size: few; CDR3 DNA: TGTGCCAGCAGCTTAGCTTGGCAGGGGGCACCTGCGAACACTGAAGCTTTCTTT; CDR3 protein: CASSLAWQGAPANTEAFF
D gene: TRBD1; J gene: TRBJ2-5; V gene: TRBV7-8; clone size: -; CDR3 DNA: TGTGCCAGCAGCTTAGTTAGAGGACAGGGCCAAGAGACCCAGTACTTC; CDR3 protein: CASSLVRGQGQETQYF
D gene: TRBD1; J gene: TRBJ2-3; V gene: TRBV7-3; clone size: -; CDR3 DNA: TGTGCCAGCAGCTTTACCGGGACAGGTAACACAGATACGCAGTATTTT; CDR3 protein: CASSFTGTGNTDTQYF
D gene: -; J gene: TRBJ2-7; V gene: TRBV15; clone size: -; CDR3 DNA: TGTGCCACCAGCATACGTAGGGCGGACGAGCAGTACTTC; CDR3 protein: CATSIRRADEQYF
D gene: TRBD1; J gene: TRBJ2-7; V gene: TRBV5-8; clone size: few; CDR3 DNA: TGTGCCAGCAGCTTCTCAGGGGGAAGTTCCTACGAGCAGTACTTC; CDR3 protein: CASSFSGGSSYEQYF
D gene: -; J gene: TRBJ2-5; V gene: TRBV15; clone size: few; CDR3 DNA: TGTGCCACCAGAGGGGAGGAAGGGGGCTATAGGGAGACCCAGTACTTC; CDR3 protein: CATRGEEGGYRETQYF
D gene: -; J gene: TRBJ1-1; V gene: TRBV5-1; clone size: -; CDR3 DNA: TGCGCCAGCAGCAAGGACAGCGAGGGGACAATGAACACTGAAGCTTTCTTT; CDR3 protein: CASSKDSEGTMNTEAFF
D gene: TRBD2; J gene: TRBJ2-7; V gene: TRBV10-3; clone size: -; CDR3 DNA: TGTGCCATCAGTGACAATAGCGGGAGGGACGAGCAGTACTTC; CDR3 protein: CAISDNSGRDEQYF
D gene: -; J gene: TRBJ1-2; V gene: TRBV18; clone size: once; CDR3 DNA: TGTGCCAGCTCACCACAAGGGGAAGGAGGCTATGGCTACACCTTC; CDR3 protein: CASSPQGEGGYGYTF
D gene: -; J gene: TRBJ1-5; V gene: TRBV7-9; clone size: -; CDR3 DNA: TGTGCCAGCAGCCCTCCTAATCAGCCCCAGCATTTT; CDR3 protein: CASSPPNQPQHF
D gene: -; J gene: TRBJ1-1; V gene: TRBV7-9; clone size: many; CDR3 DNA: TGTGCCAGCAGCGAACCGGGACACCTGAACACTGAAGCTTTCTTT; CDR3 protein: CASSEPGHLNTEAFF
D gene: -; J gene: TRBJ1-2; V gene: TRBV7-2; clone size: -; CDR3 DNA: TGTGCCAGCAGCTCAACGGGGGGAGCTCCCTTC; CDR3 protein: CASSSTGGAPF
D gene: TRBD2; J gene: TRBJ2-1; V gene: TRBV15; clone size: -; CDR3 DNA: TGTGCCACCAGCAGAGGTCTAGCGGGAGTTAATGAGCAGTTCTTC; CDR3 protein: CATSRGLAGVNEQFF
D gene: -; J gene: TRBJ2-1; V gene: TRBV7-8; clone size: few; CDR3 DNA: TGTGCCAGCAGCTTATTATGGAACAATGAGCAGTTCTTC; CDR3 protein: CASSLLWNNEQFF
D gene: -; J gene: TRBJ2-2; V gene: TRBV4-1; clone size: -; CDR3 DNA: TGCGCCAGCTTACTACCAGCCGGGGAGCTGTTTTTT; CDR3 protein: CASLLPAGELFF